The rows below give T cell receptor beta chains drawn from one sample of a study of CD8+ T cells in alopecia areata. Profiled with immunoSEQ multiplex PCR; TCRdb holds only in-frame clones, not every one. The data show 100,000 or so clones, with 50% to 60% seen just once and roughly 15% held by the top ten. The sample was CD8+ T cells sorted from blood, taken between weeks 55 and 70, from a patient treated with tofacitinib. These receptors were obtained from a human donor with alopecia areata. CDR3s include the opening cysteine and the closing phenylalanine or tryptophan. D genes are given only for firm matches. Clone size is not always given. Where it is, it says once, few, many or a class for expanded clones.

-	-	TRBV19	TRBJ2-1	TGTGCCAGTATTCTGGCGGGGGAGCAGTTCTTC	CASILAGEQFF
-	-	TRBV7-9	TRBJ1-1	TGTGCCAGCAGCTACCGGACAGCAAACACTGAAGCTTTCTTT	CASSYRTANTEAFF
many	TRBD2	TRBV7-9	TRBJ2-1	TGTGCCAGCATCCCAGAGACTAGCGGTCTATACAATGAGCAGTTCTTC	CASIPETSGLYNEQFF
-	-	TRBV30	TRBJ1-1	TGTGCCTGGAGTCCCGAAAACACTGAAGCTTTCTTT	CAWSPENTEAFF
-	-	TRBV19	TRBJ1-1	TGTGCCAGTACGATTTGGGGTACTGAAGCTTTCTTT	CASTIWGTEAFF
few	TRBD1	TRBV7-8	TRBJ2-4	TGTGCCAGCAGTGGGCGGGACAGGGTCAAAAACATTCAGTACTTC	CASSGRDRVKNIQYF
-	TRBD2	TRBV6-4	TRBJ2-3	TGTGCCAGCAGTGACCTAGCGGGGGACACAGATACGCAGTATTTT	CASSDLAGDTDTQYF
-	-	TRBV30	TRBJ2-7	TGTGCCTGGCAGGGGGGCGACGAGCAGTACTTC	CAWQGGDEQYF
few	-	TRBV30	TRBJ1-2	TGTGCCTGGATGTTACAGCGAGATGGCTACACCTTC	CAWMLQRDGYTF
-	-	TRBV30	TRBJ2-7	TGTGCCTGGAGCAAAGTGCCGACAGGTACCTACGAGCAGTACTTC	CAWSKVPTGTYEQYF
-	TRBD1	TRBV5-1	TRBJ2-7	TGCGCCAGCAGCCTTTCAGGGGGTCCCTACGAGCAGTACTTC	CASSLSGGPYEQYF
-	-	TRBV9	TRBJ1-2	TGTGCCAGCAGCGTCGAGGGTGGGACAACCTATGGCTACACCTTC	CASSVEGGTTYGYTF
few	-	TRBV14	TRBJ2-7	TGTGCCAGCAGTCCAGGCGCGGACCCTCTGGGGCAGTACTTC	CASSPGADPLGQYF
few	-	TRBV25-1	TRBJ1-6	TGTGCCAGCAGTGTGTCGGACGGAACCTCCTATAATTCACCCCTCCACTTT	CASSVSDGTSYNSPLHF
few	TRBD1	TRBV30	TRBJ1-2	TGTGCCTGGAGCGCGGGACAGGCGTGGGGCTATGGCTACACCTTC	CAWSAGQAWGYGYTF
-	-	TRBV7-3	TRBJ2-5	TGTGCCAGCAGCTTATCCAGGAGCGGACAAGAGACCCAGTACTTC	CASSLSRSGQETQYF
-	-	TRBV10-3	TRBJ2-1	TGTGCCATCAGTGTAAAATCCGGGACGACCGGCGCTGAGCAGTTCTTC	CAISVKSGTTGAEQFF
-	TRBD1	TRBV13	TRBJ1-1	TGTGCCAGCAGCTTAGGAGGACAGGGGGGCACTGAAGCTTTCTTT	CASSLGGQGGTEAFF
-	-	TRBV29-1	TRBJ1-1	TGCAGCGTTGAACCGTCTTTGGACACTGAAGCTTTCTTT	CSVEPSLDTEAFF
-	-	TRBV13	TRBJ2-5	TGTGCCAGCAGCTCCTCCTTTGGACTGGGGGTACGAGAGACCCAGTACTTC	CASSSSFGLGVRETQYF
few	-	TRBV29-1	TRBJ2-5	TGCAGCGGCGAATCACAAGAGACCCAGTACTTC	CSGESQETQYF
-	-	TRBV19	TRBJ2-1	TGTGCCAGTAGTATCGCGAGACATCGAAAGCAGTTCTTC	CASSIARHRKQFF
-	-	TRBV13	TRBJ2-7	TGTGCCAGCAGCCTAGGATACGAGCAGTACTTC	CASSLGYEQYF
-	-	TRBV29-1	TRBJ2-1	TGCAGCGTTAGGGACGGAAGCTCCTACAATGAGCAGTTCTTC	CSVRDGSSYNEQFF
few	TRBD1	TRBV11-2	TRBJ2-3	TGTGCCAGCAGCACCCGGGACAGATATAGCACAGATACGCAGTATTTT	CASSTRDRYSTDTQYF
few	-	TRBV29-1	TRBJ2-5	TGCAGCGTTGAATTCCCAGGGTATTGGGGGGAGACCCAGTACTTC	CSVEFPGYWGETQYF
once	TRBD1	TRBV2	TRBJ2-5	TGTGCCAGCAGTGATTCGTTGGACAGGGTGGCCCAAGAGACCCAGTACTTC	CASSDSLDRVAQETQYF
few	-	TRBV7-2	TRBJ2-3	TGTGCCAGCAGCTTAGAGGGGGTTCGCACAGATACGCAGTATTTT	CASSLEGVRTDTQYF
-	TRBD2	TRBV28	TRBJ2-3	TGTGCCAGCAGTCCCCTACTAGCGGCGAGCACAGATACGCAGTATTTT	CASSPLLAASTDTQYF
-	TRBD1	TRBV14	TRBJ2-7	TGTGCCAGCAGCCCCGGTGGGACAGAAGCCTACGAGCAGTACTTC	CASSPGGTEAYEQYF
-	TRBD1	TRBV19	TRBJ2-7	TGTGCCAGTAGTGTTGGGACAGGGGGCGAGCAGTACTTC	CASSVGTGGEQYF
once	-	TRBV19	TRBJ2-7	TGTGCCAGTCGCGGCACCGCAGTCTACGAGCAGTACTTC	CASRGTAVYEQYF
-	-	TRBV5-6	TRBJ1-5	TGTGCCAGCAGCATAAGGGAGATCAATCAGCCCCAGCATTTT	CASSIREINQPQHF
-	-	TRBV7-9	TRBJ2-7	TGTGCCAGCAGGATAGGCAATACTGGGGCCTACGAGCAGTACTTC	CASRIGNTGAYEQYF
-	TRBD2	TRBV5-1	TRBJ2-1	TGCGCCAGCAGCTTCGCGGGGGGGCCGGGTAATGAGCAGTTCTTC	CASSFAGGPGNEQFF